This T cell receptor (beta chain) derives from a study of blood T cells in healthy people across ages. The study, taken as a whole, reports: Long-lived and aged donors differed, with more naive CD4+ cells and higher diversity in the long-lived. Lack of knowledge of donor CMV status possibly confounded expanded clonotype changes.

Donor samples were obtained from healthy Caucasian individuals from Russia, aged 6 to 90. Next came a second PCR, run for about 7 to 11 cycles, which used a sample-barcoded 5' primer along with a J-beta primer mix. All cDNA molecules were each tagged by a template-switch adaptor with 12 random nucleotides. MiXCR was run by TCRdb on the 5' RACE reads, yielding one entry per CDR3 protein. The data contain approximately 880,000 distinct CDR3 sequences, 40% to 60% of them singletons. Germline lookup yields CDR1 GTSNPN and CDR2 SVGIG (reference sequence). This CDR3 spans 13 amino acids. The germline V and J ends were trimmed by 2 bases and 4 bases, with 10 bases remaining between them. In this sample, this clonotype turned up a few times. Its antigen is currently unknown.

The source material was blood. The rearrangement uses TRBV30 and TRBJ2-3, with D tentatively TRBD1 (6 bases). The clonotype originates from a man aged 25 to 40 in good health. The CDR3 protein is CAWSPGAPDTQYF. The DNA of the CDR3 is TGTGCCTGGAGTCCAGGGGCCCCAGATACGCAGTATTTT.